This is a list of T cell receptor beta chains from one sample in a study of cytomegalovirus exposure and HLA in healthy donors. Produced via immunoSEQ multiplex PCR; TCRdb's table is partial and in-frame only. The sample shows around 170,000 clones, over 60% of them seen only once. Material for sequencing was PBMCs. Every receptor here comes from a girl under 18 in good health and CMV-seronegative. Each CDR3 is given with its conserved first and last residue. A D gene is named only where the DNA matches it firmly. A clone size is listed for some rows: how often the clone was seen (once, few, many), or a class if it is expanded.

j_gene,v_gene,d_gene,abundance,CDR3aa,CDR3nt
TRBJ2-1,TRBV7-9,.,.,CASPGAASYNEQFF,TGTGCCAGCCCCGGTGCGGCCTCCTACAATGAGCAGTTCTTC
TRBJ2-7,TRBV7-9,.,.,CASSQTDSYEQYF,TGTGCCAGCAGTCAAACAGACAGCTACGAGCAGTACTTC
TRBJ2-6,TRBV5-1,.,.,CASSLASYGSGANVLAF,TGCGCCAGCAGCTTGGCCAGCTACGGCTCTGGGGCCAACGTCCTGGCTTTC
TRBJ1-2,TRBV7-3,TRBD1,.,CASRGTGGAGGYTF,TGTGCCAGCAGAGGGACAGGGGGCGCCGGGGGCTACACCTTC
TRBJ2-7,TRBV5-1,.,few,CASSLGGTEQYF,TGCGCCAGCAGCTTGGGGGGCACCGAGCAGTACTTC
TRBJ1-2,TRBV2,TRBD1,.,CASSEALGGTYGYTF,TGTGCCAGCAGTGAAGCGCTAGGGGGCACCTATGGCTACACCTTC
TRBJ2-5,TRBV7-9,.,.,CASSRSVEETQYF,TGTGCCAGCAGCCGCTCGGTGGAAGAGACCCAGTACTTC
TRBJ2-7,TRBV30,TRBD1,.,CAWSVAGGEQYF,TGTGCCTGGAGTGTAGCAGGGGGCGAGCAGTACTTC
TRBJ1-1,TRBV23-1,.,.,CASRRTTEAFF,TGCGCCAGCAGGAGGACAACTGAAGCTTTCTTT
TRBJ1-2,TRBV19,TRBD1,once,CATLKGTGEGGYTF,TGTGCCACCCTAAAGGGGACAGGGGAAGGTGGCTACACCTTC